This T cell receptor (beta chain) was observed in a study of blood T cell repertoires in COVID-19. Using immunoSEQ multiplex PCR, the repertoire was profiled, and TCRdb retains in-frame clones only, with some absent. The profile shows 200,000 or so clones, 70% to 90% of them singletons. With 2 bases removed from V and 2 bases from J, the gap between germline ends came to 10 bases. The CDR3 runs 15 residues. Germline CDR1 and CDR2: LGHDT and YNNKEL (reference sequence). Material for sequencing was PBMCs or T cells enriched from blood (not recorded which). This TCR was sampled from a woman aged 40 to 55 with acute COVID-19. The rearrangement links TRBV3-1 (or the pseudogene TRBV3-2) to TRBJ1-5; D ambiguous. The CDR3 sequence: CASSQLFSGNQPQHF. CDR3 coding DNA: TGTGCCAGCAGCCAACTATTTTCCGGCAATCAGCCCCAGCATTTT.